The 30 T cell receptor beta chains listed next were all sequenced from one sample in a study of shared clonotypes between healthy human individuals. The protocol was immunoSEQ multiplex PCR, while the TCRdb copy is restricted to in-frame clones and leaves out a portion. This table holds about 1.1 million clones, about 72% found once. Source material: memory CD4+ T cells from PBMCs. Noted subset: CD45RA-negative fraction. These receptors originate from a man aged 18 to 29 in good health. Some clones in this sample may be carry-over from other donors' samples.

V usage is TRBV29-1 and J usage is TRBJ2-2; possibly TRBD1 for D (7 bases). The ends were cut back, 5 bases at V and 6 bases at J, with 10 bases in the middle. The CDR3 consists of 12 residues. Germline V gives CDR1 SQVTM, CDR2 ANQGSEA. In DNA, the CDR3 is TGCAGCGTTTCCAGGGGGGCCGGGGAGCTGTTTTTT. This codes for CSVSRGAGELFF.

This chain joins TRBV10-3 and TRBJ1-5; D may be TRBD1 (5 bases). CDR1 is ENHRY and CDR2 is SYGVKD in the germline V gene. V was trimmed by 5 bases and J by 3 bases, leaving 11 bases between them. The CDR3 consists of 14 residues. CDR3 amino acids: CAISRDGNNQPQHF. CDR3 in DNA: TGTGCCATCAGTCGGGACGGAAACAATCAGCCCCAGCATTTT.

The J gene is TRBJ1-2, the V gene TRBV27; TRBD1 agrees at 7 bases. Germline V gene data show CDR1 as MNHEY and CDR2 as SMNVEV (reference sequence). The CDR3 has 15 amino acids. V was pared by 5 bases and J by 2 bases, with 8 bases of the junction left unmatched. CDR3 residues: CASSQSGTANYGYTF. The DNA for the CDR3 is TGTGCCAGCAGTCAGTCCGGGACAGCAAACTATGGCTACACCTTC.

The chain joins TRBV5-1 to TRBJ2-1; TRBD2 might be the D (5 bases). The CDR3 covers 14 residues. Germline V gives CDR1 SGHRS, CDR2 YFSETQ. V was cut by 0 bases and J by 7 bases, with 11 bases left in between. CDR3 protein: CASSLEASRNEQFF. The CDR3 coding sequence is TGCGCCAGCAGCTTGGAGGCTAGCAGGAATGAGCAGTTCTTC.

This chain links TRBV7-3 with TRBJ2-7, with TRBD2 matching 8 bases. The V gene's germline CDR1 is SGHTA and CDR2 FQGTGA. The CDR3 extends over 15 amino acids. V dropped 3 bases and J dropped 4; count of bases not matched to a gene: 8. The CDR3 protein is CASSFPSGSGYEQYF. The CDR3 DNA follows: TGTGCCAGCAGCTTTCCGAGCGGGAGCGGATACGAGCAGTACTTC.

The CDR3 loop reads CASSLVTGTTAKEQYF. In nucleotides, the CDR3 is TGTGCCAGCAGTTTAGTAACCGGGACAACAGCAAAGGAGCAGTACTTC. The chain couples TRBV27 to TRBJ2-7; maybe TRBD1 (6 bases). The CDR3 extends over 16 amino acids. V was cut by 2 bases and J by 7 bases, with 21 bases left in between. Germline loops: CDR1 MNHEY, CDR2 SMNVEV (reference sequence).

Of note for this clone: The sample has other DNA sequences that encode this CDR3 too. This chain joins TRBV18 and TRBJ1-2, with a tentative D call TRBD1 (6 bases). Trimming removed 6 bases at V and 2 bases at J, with 10 bases between. The CDR3 loop spans 13 amino acids. The germline V gene has CDR1 KGHSH and CDR2 LQKENI. In nucleotides, the CDR3 is TGTGCCAGCTCTCCAGACAGGAACTATGGCTACACCTTC. Amino acid sequence: CASSPDRNYGYTF.

The chain recombines TRBV7-9 with TRBJ2-7; D is unresolved. V was pared by 1 base and J by 3 bases, with 10 bases between. The CDR3 covers 14 residues. Germline V gene data show CDR1 as SEHNR and CDR2 as FQNEAQ (reference sequence). The CDR3 DNA follows: TGTGCCAGCAGCTTAGATGCAGCAAACTACGAGCAGTACTTC. It translates to CASSLDAANYEQYF.

This clone was seen just once. V gene TRBV7-2 combines with J gene TRBJ2-7; perhaps D is TRBD1 or TRBD2 (5 bases each). This CDR3 contains 14 residues. Germline loops: CDR1 SGHTA, CDR2 FQGNSA. Deletions cut 5 bases from V and 7 bases from J, with 18 bases between. The CDR3 bases are TGTGCCAGCAGCCCGGGTGGGGGAGCGATTGAGCAGTACTTC. Translating gives CASSPGGGAIEQYF.

This clone was detected only once. The chain couples TRBV5-1 to TRBJ2-1, with D perhaps matching TRBD1 (5 bases). Trimming left V 4 bases short and J 6 bases short, with 17 bases between. This CDR3 spans 15 amino acids. Germline V gene sequence: CDR1 SGHRS, CDR2 YFSETQ. The CDR3 DNA is TGCGCCAGCAGCCTCACACGAGACAGTGGCAATGAGCAGTTCTTC. Translation: CASSLTRDSGNEQFF.

This clone was recorded at least ten times. Additional DNA sequences in this sample encode the identical CDR3. The chain recombines TRBV10-3 with TRBJ1-2; 8 positions agree with TRBD1. V shed 6 bases, J shed 4 bases, and the junction held 10 bases outside the gene matches. The length of the CDR3 is 15 residues. Germline lookup yields CDR1 ENHRY and CDR2 SYGVKD. The CDR3 region has the DNA TGTGCCATCAGGATCTCAGGGGGCGCGGGCTATGGCTACACCTTC. It yields the protein CAIRISGGAGYGYTF.

The V and J genes are TRBV28 and TRBJ1-1; D might be TRBD1 (6 bases). Germline V gives CDR1 MDHEN, CDR2 SYDVKM. Trimming took 6 bases from V and 3 from J, leaving 14 bases between them. The CDR3 consists of 14 residues. Here the CDR3 DNA reads TGTGCCAGCAGCCTTATAAGGGGGGACACTGAAGCTTTCTTT. This codes for CASSLIRGDTEAFF.

The J gene is TRBJ2-3, the V gene TRBV15; the match to TRBD1 covers 7 bases. Per germline, CDR1 LNHNV and CDR2 YYDKDF (reference sequence). V lost 3 bases and J lost 5; bases outside the gene matches: 2. The CDR3 is 13 amino acids. CDR3 nucleotides: TGTGCCACCAGCAGGAACAGGGGAGATACGCAGTATTTT. The encoded protein is CATSRNRGDTQYF.

The CDR3 DNA reads as TGTGCCTGGAGGAACAGGGCCAGCTCCTACGAGCAGTACTTC. Protein: CAWRNRASSYEQYF. This chain connects TRBV30 to TRBJ2-7; D is possibly TRBD1 (6 bases). The CDR3 is made up of 14 amino acids. Trimming stripped 3 bases from V and 0 bases from J, with 12 bases between. In germline, CDR1 is GTSNPN, CDR2 SVGIG (reference sequence).

The rearrangement joins TRBV11-2 to TRBJ1-2; D gene unclear. CDR1 and CDR2 (germline): SGHAT, FQNNGV. The ends were cut back, 3 bases at V and 6 bases at J, with 20 bases in the middle. This CDR3 is built from 16 residues. This CDR3 is CASSLYGEVSPHGYTF. CDR3 sequence (DNA): TGTGCCAGCAGCTTGTACGGGGAGGTTTCTCCCCATGGCTACACCTTC.

About this clone: This specimen includes other DNA sequences encoding the same CDR3. The V gene is TRBV18, the J gene TRBJ2-5, with TRBD2 matching 9 bases. Germline V gene lookup returns CDR1 KGHSH and CDR2 LQKENI. V shed 6 bases, J shed 5 bases, and the junction held 10 bases outside the gene matches. The CDR3 contains 15 residues. CDR3 loop: CASSPGLAGRETQYF. In nucleotides, the CDR3 is TGTGCCAGCTCCCCGGGTCTAGCGGGACGGGAGACCCAGTACTTC.

The J gene is TRBJ1-1, the V gene TRBV5-1, with a possible D match to TRBD1 (6 bases). The CDR3 covers 13 residues. CDR1 is SGHRS, CDR2 YFSETQ, per germline. Trimming removed 4 bases from V and 7 bases from J, with 14 bases in between. The CDR3 nucleotides read TGCGCCAGCAGCAAAGGACAGCTGGATGAAGCTTTCTTT. It yields the protein CASSKGQLDEAFF.

This rearrangement joins TRBV19 to TRBJ2-1, with D uncertain. Germline V CDR1 and CDR2: LNHDA, SQIVND (reference sequence). CDR3 length equals 18 residues. V was clipped by 5 bases and J by 3 bases, with 23 bases between them. CDR3 sequence reads: CASSLGERSFGLYNEQFF. The CDR3 region has the DNA TGTGCCAGTAGTTTGGGCGAAAGGTCCTTTGGTCTCTACAATGAGCAGTTCTTC.

The V gene is TRBV21-1, the J gene TRBJ2-5; no check of the table's D call, TRBD2, against the DNA was made. TRBV21-1 is a pseudogene locus. This CDR3 has 14 residues. CDR3 bases: TGTGCCAGCGGCTCTAGCGGGGGTGGAGAGACCCAGTACTTC. It encodes CASGSSGGGETQYF.

J is TRBJ1-1 and V is TRBV28; D call uncertain. This CDR3 comprises 14 residues. Germline CDR1 and CDR2: MDHEN and SYDVKM. V was trimmed by 7 bases and J by 1 base, leaving 13 bases between them. CDR3 DNA: TGTGCCAGCAATTTTTTGCTGGGGAACACTGAAGCTTTCTTT. Translation: CASNFLLGNTEAFF. Full variable domain (missing parts from reference TRBV28 and TRBJ1-1): DVKVTQSSRYLVKRTGEKVFLECVQDMDHENMFWYRQDPGLGLRLIYFSYDVKMKEKGDIPEGYSVSREKKERFSLILESASTNQTSMYLCASNFLLGNTEAFFGQGTRLTVV.

V usage is TRBV6-1 and J usage is TRBJ1-2; D uncertain. The germline gives CDR1 MNHNS, CDR2 SASEGT. V lost 6 bases and J 3 bases, leaving 11 bases between the germline ends. This CDR3 is built from 13 residues. The CDR3 protein is CASRSASYYGYTF. DNA of the CDR3: TGTGCCAGCAGATCAGCCTCGTACTATGGCTACACCTTC.

V gene TRBV18 combines with J gene TRBJ2-5; D remains unclear. The V gene's germline CDR1 is KGHSH and CDR2 LQKENI. The CDR3 sequence is 14 residues long. Trimming removed 1 base from V and 1 base from J, with 7 bases in between. CDR3 in amino acids: CASSPRNSQETQYF. In DNA form, the CDR3 reads TGTGCCAGCTCACCACGCAACAGCCAAGAGACCCAGTACTTC.

J is TRBJ2-7 and V is TRBV5-1; D might be TRBD2 (5 bases). Germline V gives CDR1 SGHRS, CDR2 YFSETQ. The ends were cut back, 0 bases at V and 5 bases at J, with 12 bases in the middle. The CDR3 has 14 residues. The CDR3 is CASSLVGPGDEQYF. The DNA of the CDR3 is TGCGCCAGCAGCTTGGTCGGCCCCGGGGACGAGCAGTACTTC.

This clone was seen a handful of times. J is TRBJ1-3 and V is TRBV19; D gene unclear. Germline-derived CDR1 and CDR2 are LNHDA and SQIVND (reference sequence). V was trimmed by 2 bases and J by 3 bases, leaving 5 bases between them. The CDR3 is 13 residues long. The CDR3 spells CASSISIGNTIYF. CDR3 bases: TGTGCCAGTAGTATATCCATTGGAAACACCATATATTTT.

The CDR3 loop reads CASSFGESNQPQHF. For the CDR3, the DNA is TGCGCCAGCAGCTTCGGGGAGAGCAATCAGCCCCAGCATTTT. The rearrangement joins TRBV5-1 to TRBJ1-5; no clear D. V was trimmed by 2 bases and J by 1 base, leaving 7 bases between them. This CDR3 has 14 residues. The germline gives CDR1 SGHRS, CDR2 YFSETQ.

V usage is TRBV5-1 and J usage is TRBJ2-6; D gene ambiguous. Per the germline V gene, CDR1 is SGHRS and CDR2 is YFSETQ. The CDR3 sequence is 17 residues long. V gave up 4 bases and J gave up 2 bases, with 16 bases separating them. The CDR3 coding sequence is TGCGCCAGCAGCACAAACGGACGGTCCGCTGGGGCCAACGTCCTGACTTTC. Protein sequence: CASSTNGRSAGANVLTF.

The chain is built from TRBV28 and TRBJ2-7, with D possibly matching TRBD1 (5 bases). This CDR3 has 12 amino acids. Per germline, CDR1 MDHEN and CDR2 SYDVKM. With 3 bases removed from V and 10 bases from J, the gap between germline ends came to 13 bases. The CDR3 DNA is TGTGCCAGCAGTTTGGGGAACAGGCTCCAGTACTTC. This encodes CASSLGNRLQYF. The variable domain in full, with the rest retrieved from reference TRBV28 and TRBJ2-7, is DVKVTQSSRYLVKRTGEKVFLECVQDMDHENMFWYRQDPGLGLRLIYFSYDVKMKEKGDIPEGYSVSREKKERFSLILESASTNQTSMYLCASSLGNRLQYFGPGTRLTVT.

The V gene is TRBV2, the J gene TRBJ1-2, with D uncertain. The germline V and J ends were trimmed by 3 bases and 4 bases, with 15 bases remaining between them. The germline V gene encodes CDR1 SNHLY and CDR2 FYNNEI. The CDR3 is 15 residues long. Here the CDR3 DNA reads TGTGCCAGCAGTGATGTGGACCTGGGAGGCTATGGCTACACCTTC. It yields the protein CASSDVDLGGYGYTF.

The chain joins TRBV5-1 to TRBJ2-2; 8 positions match TRBD1. V was clipped by 5 bases and J by 0 bases; unmatched bases: 6. This CDR3 is built from 16 residues. Looked up from germline, CDR1 is SGHRS and CDR2 is YFSETQ. CDR3 in amino acids: CASRDWTGSNTGELFF. In DNA form, the CDR3 reads TGCGCCAGCAGGGATTGGACAGGGTCGAACACCGGGGAGCTGTTTTTT.

This chain connects TRBV7-6 to TRBJ2-7, with a weak D call TRBD2 (6 bases). CDR3 length: 13 residues. With 4 bases removed from V and 5 bases from J, the gap between germline ends came to 12 bases. Germline V gene lookup returns CDR1 SGHVS and CDR2 FNYEAQ. For the CDR3, the DNA is TGTGCCAGCAGCTACCGGGAGAACGACGAGCAGTACTTC. Amino acids: CASSYRENDEQYF.